The next 7 T cell receptor beta chains were all read from a single sample in a study of regulatory T cells in long-lasting Graves disease. This sample's time point: newly diagnosed GD, antithyroid drugs for less than 3 months. Generation of the TCR library employed RNA extracted from PBMCs. Arm-PCR of CDR3 regions with iRepertoire HTBI primers generated TCR beta libraries. TCRdb redid the calling of the multiplex PCR reads with MiXCR, one entry per CDR3 protein. This table holds 370,000 or so distinct CDR3 sequences, around 16% found once. This sample also belongs to another study, concerning T cells in Graves' hyperthyroidism and ophthalmopathy.

The sample was peripheral blood mononuclear cells (PBMCs), taken at new diagnosis, from a patient treated with antithyroid drugs. Receptors were obtained from a woman younger than 35 with Graves disease.

Note on this clonotype: Here the CDR3 omits its conserved ending phenylalanine or tryptophan, so a read error is the likely source. The chain uses TRBV7-9 and TRBJ2-7, with D possibly being TRBD2 (6 bases). This CDR3 is 15 amino acids long. Germline V CDR1 and CDR2: SEHNR, FQNEAQ (reference sequence). Trimming stripped 0 bases from V and 2 bases from J, with 11 bases between. The CDR3 reads CASSLAEGHTYEQYL. CDR3 in DNA: TGTGCCAGCAGCTTAGCGGAGGGGCACACCTACGAGCAGTACTTA.

V is TRBV30 and J is TRBJ2-5, with unresolved D. CDR1 and CDR2 (germline): GTSNPN, SVGIG (reference sequence). Trimming left V 1 base short and J 7 bases short, with 10 bases between. This CDR3 region has 12 residues. The CDR3 DNA reads as TGTGCCTGGAGTGAGGACCAACGGACCCAGTACTTC. Translation: CAWSEDQRTQYF.

The table lists this clonotype with a count of one. This sequence joins TRBV28 and TRBJ1-1, with unresolved D. The germline V gene encodes CDR1 MDHEN and CDR2 SYDVKM. Trimming shortened V by 10 bases and J by 4 bases, and 10 bases separated the two germline ends. The CDR3 is 11 residues long. The chain's CDR3 is CATGQSTEAFF. The CDR3 nucleotides are TGTGCCACCGGGCAGTCCACTGAAGCTTTCTTT.

This chain connects TRBV9 to TRBJ2-1; 10 bases line up with TRBD1. This CDR3 region has 15 residues. Trimming removed 3 bases from V and 9 bases from J; junction bases left unmatched: 9. Germline V lookup: CDR1 SGDLS, CDR2 YYNGEE. For the CDR3, the DNA is TGTGCCAGCAGCGCCGCCGGGACAGGGGCAATTGAGCAGTTCTTC. Translation: CASSAAGTGAIEQFF.

This clonotype occurred a few times. V is TRBV3-1 and J is TRBJ2-3, with a weak D call TRBD1 (6 bases). The CDR3 sequence is 12 residues long. V lost 5 bases and J lost 7, with 10 bases in between. CDR1 and CDR2 (germline): LGHDT, YNNKEL (reference sequence). CDR3 sequence reads: CASSTQGNTQYF. CDR3 DNA sequence: TGTGCCAGCAGCACACAGGGAAATACGCAGTATTTT.

On this clonotype: This may stem from a read error, because a much larger clone lies one nucleotide away. This chain uses TRBV9 with TRBJ1-2; 10 bases are a match to TRBD1. The V gene's germline CDR1 is SGDLS and CDR2 YYNGEE. The CDR3 has 16 residues. Unmatched junction bases numbered 4, after V lost 0 bases and J lost 2 bases. CDR3: CASSVAGTGENYGYTF. The CDR3 DNA follows: TGTGCCAGCAGCGTAGCCGGGACAGGGGAAAACTATGGCTACACCTTC. Full variable domain (rest looked up from reference TRBV9 and TRBJ1-2): DSGVTQTPKHLITATGQRVTLRCSPRSGDLSVYWYQQSLDQGLQFLIQYYNGEERAKGNILERFSAQQFPDLHSELNLSSLELGDSALYFCASSVAGTGENYGYTFGSGTRLTVV.

The V and J genes are TRBV29-1 and TRBJ1-1; D call uncertain. The CDR3 spans 12 residues. CDR1 is SQVTM, CDR2 ANQGSEA, per germline. Trimming took off 6 bases at V and 0 bases at J, with 8 bases between the two ends. DNA for the CDR3: TGCAGCGTCTTACATATGAACACTGAAGCTTTCTTT. Translating gives CSVLHMNTEAFF.